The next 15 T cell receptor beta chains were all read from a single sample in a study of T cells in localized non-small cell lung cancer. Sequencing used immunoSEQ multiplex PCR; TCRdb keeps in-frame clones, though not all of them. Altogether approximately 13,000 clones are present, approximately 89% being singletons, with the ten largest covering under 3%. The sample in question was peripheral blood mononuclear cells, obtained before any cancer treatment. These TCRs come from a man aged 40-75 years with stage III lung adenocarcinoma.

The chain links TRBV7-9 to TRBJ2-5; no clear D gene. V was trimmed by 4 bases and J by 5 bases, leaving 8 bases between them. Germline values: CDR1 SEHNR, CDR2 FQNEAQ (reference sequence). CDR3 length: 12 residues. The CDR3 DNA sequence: TGTGCCAGCAGCTCGCTCGGGGAGACCCAGTACTTC. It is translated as CASSSLGETQYF.

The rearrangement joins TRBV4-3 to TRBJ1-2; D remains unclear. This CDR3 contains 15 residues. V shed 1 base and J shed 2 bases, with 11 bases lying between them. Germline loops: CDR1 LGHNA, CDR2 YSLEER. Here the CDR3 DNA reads TGCGCCAGCAGCCAAGTGGCGGTTGGAAACTATGGCTACACCTTC. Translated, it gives CASSQVAVGNYGYTF.

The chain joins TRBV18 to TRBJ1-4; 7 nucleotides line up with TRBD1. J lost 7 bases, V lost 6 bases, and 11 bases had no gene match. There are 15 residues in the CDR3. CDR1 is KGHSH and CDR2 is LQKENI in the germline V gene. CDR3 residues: CASSQRGPGGEKLFF. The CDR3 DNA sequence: TGTGCCAGCTCTCAGAGGGGGCCGGGCGGTGAAAAACTGTTTTTT.

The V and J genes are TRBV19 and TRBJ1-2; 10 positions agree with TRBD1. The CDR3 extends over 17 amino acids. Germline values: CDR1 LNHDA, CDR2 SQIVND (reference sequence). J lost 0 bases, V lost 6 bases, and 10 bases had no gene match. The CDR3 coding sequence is TGTGCCAGTAGAACCGGGACAGGGGACGGGGCTAACTATGGCTACACCTTC. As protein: CASRTGTGDGANYGYTF.

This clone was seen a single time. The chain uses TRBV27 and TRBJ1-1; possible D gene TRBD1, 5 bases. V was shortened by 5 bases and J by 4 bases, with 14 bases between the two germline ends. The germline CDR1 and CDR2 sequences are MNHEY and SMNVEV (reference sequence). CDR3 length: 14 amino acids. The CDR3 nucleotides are TGTGCCAGCAGTCCCACGGGGGGGTTCACTGAAGCTTTCTTT. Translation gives CASSPTGGFTEAFF.

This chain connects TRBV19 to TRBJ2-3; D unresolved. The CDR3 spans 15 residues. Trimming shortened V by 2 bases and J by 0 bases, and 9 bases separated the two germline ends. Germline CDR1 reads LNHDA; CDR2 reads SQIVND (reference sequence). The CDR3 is CASSIIGSSTDTQYF. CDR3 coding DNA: TGTGCCAGTAGTATAATCGGATCTAGCACAGATACGCAGTATTTT.

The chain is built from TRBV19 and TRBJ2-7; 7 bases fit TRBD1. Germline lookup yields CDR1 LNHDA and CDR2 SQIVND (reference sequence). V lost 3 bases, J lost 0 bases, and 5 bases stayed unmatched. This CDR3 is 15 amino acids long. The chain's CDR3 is CASSIRGQGSYEQYF. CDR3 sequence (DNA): TGTGCCAGTAGTATTAGGGGGCAGGGCTCCTACGAGCAGTACTTC.

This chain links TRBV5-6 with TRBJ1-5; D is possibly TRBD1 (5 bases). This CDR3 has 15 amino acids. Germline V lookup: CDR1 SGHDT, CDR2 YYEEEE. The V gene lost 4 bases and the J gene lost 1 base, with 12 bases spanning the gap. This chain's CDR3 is CASSRYRDSNQPQHF. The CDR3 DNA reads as TGTGCCAGCAGCAGGTACCGGGACAGCAATCAGCCCCAGCATTTT. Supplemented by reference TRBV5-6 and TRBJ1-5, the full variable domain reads DAGVTQSPTHLIKTRGQQVTLRCSPKSGHDTVSWYQQALGQGPQFIFQYYEEEERQRGNFPDRFSGHQFPNYSSELNVNALLLGDSALYLCASSRYRDSNQPQHFGDGTRLSIL.

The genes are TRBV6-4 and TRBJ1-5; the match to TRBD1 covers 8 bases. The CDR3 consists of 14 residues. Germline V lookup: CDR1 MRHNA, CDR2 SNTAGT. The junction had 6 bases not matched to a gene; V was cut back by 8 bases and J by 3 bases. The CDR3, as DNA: TGTGCCAGCGCCGGGACAGGTCACAATCAGCCCCAGCATTTT. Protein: CASAGTGHNQPQHF.

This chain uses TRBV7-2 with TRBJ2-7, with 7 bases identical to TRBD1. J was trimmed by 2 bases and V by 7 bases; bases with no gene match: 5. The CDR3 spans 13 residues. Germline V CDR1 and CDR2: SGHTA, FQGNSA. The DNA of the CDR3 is TGTGCCAGCAATTTAGACAGGGCCTACGAGCAGTACTTC. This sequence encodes CASNLDRAYEQYF.

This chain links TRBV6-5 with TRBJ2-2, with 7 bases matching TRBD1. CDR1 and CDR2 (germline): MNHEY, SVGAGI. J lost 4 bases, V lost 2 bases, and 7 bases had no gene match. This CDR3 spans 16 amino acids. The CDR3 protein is CASSYDQGESTGELFF. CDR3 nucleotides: TGTGCCAGCAGTTACGATCAGGGGGAGTCCACCGGGGAGCTGTTTTTT.

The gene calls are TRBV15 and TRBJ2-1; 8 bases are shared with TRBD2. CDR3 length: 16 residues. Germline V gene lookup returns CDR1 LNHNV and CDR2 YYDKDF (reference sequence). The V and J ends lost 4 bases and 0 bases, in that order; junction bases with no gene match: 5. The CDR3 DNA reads TGTGCCACCAGCACCCGCAGCGGGAGCTCCTACAATGAGCAGTTCTTC. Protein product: CATSTRSGSSYNEQFF. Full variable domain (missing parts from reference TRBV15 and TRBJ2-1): DAMVIQNPRYQVTQFGKPVTLSCSQTLNHNVMYWYQQKSSQAPKLLFHYYDKDFNNEADTPDNFQSRRPNTSFCFLDIRSPGLGDTAMYLCATSTRSGSSYNEQFFGPGTRLTVL.

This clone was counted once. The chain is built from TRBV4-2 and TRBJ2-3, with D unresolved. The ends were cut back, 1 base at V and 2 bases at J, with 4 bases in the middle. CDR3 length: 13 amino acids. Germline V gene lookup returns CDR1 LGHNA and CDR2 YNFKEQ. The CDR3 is CASSQVVTDTQYF. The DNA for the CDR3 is TGTGCCAGCAGCCAAGTGGTCACAGATACGCAGTATTTT.

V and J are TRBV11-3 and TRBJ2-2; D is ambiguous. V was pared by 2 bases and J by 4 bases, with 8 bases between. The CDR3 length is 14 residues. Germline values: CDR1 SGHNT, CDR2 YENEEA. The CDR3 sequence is CASSLSGSTGELFF. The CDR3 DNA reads TGTGCCAGCAGCTTAAGTGGTTCCACCGGGGAGCTGTTTTTT.

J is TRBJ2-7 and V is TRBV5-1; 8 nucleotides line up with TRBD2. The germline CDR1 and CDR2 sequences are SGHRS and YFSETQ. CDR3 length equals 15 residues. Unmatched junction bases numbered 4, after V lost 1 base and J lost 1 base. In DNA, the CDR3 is TGCGCCAGCAGCTTGAGGTCTAGCGGGTCCTACGAGCAGTACTTC. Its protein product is CASSLRSSGSYEQYF.